Sequencing of this TCR beta chain was carried out in a study of T cell responses to AZD1222 COVID-19 vaccine. Data came from immunoSEQ multiplex PCR; TCRdb stores just in-frame clones and leaves some out. The sample shows approximately 120,000 clones, roughly 90% of them seen only once. This specimen consisted of peripheral blood, obtained on day 0 of AZD1222 vaccination. This TCR came from an adult in good health.

CDR3 sequence (DNA): TGTGCCAGCAGCTTGGACAGGGGGTACGAGCAGTACTTC. Amino acids: CASSLDRGYEQYF. This chain uses TRBV5-4 with TRBJ2-7; 8 positions agree with TRBD1. V lost 0 bases and J lost 4; bases outside the gene matches: 0. Germline CDR1 is SGHNT and CDR2 is YYREEE (reference sequence). The CDR3 runs 13 residues.